This T cell receptor beta chain derives from a study of blood T cells in healthy people across ages (dated by TCRdb to between 2014 and 2017). In terms of the full investigation: In model experiments, roughly one uniquely barcoded TCR beta cDNA molecule per two T cells was captured by template switching. Age-related changes in TCR beta repertoire diversity were measured in the study by deep sequencing normalized with unique cDNA molecular identifiers. Four age groups were formed from the donors: young (average about 16 years), middle-aged (roughly 38), aged (around 62) and long-lived (around 82). To avoid experimental bias, donors of different ages were spread randomly across the sequencing lanes. Using the same blood draw, the study looked at two additional independent replicas of 1 million unique cDNA reads for two donors, one aged 18 to 29 and the other aged 80 or older.

Preparation of the library involved 5' RACE. The sequencer listed for this sample is Illumina HiSeq 2500. A second PCR of roughly 7 to 11 cycles was performed with a sample-barcoded 5' primer and a J-beta primer mix. A template-switch 5' adaptor carrying 12 random nucleotides introduced a unique molecular identifier onto each TCR beta cDNA molecule. Each sample yielded at least 2.5 million CDR3-containing paired-end reads. First-strand cDNA was synthesized from all RNA with the Mint cDNA synthesis kit, primed by a TRBC-specific oligonucleotide. All cDNA was treated with uracil-DNA glycosylase and then went through a first 18-cycle PCR with the universal primers M1SS and BC2_uni_R. The paper's processing steps were these. For normalization, 1 million high-quality reads, each with a distinct molecular identifier, were randomly selected from each sample. Instead of being binned into consensus sequences, reads with shared molecular identifiers were discarded. MiTCR, run with a Q25 quality threshold and the strictest error-elimination algorithm, handled CDR3 identification, clonotype clustering and error correction. A nonparametric unseen species model with Euler transformation was used to estimate lower-bound total TCR beta diversity. TCRdb reran the public reads through fastp at Q25 and MiXCR, keeping productive beta chains. Each CDR3 protein gets just one entry, which takes the most common genes and DNA from the rows behind it. The V and J calls, along with clone size, are taken from TCRdb and not from the paper's own processing. This sample comprises about 290,000 distinct CDR3 sequences, roughly 27% of them detected only once. The ten biggest clones cover approximately 29% of the sample.

The CDR3 runs 17 amino acids, cysteine and phenylalanine included. The read is trimmed to its CDR3 DNA, 51 bases read in frame from base 1. The germline V gene (reference sequence) yields DFQATT for CDR1 and SNEGSKA for CDR2. Ends trimmed: V by 5 bases, J by 5 bases; bases unmatched to a gene: 17. Overall study outcomes, separate from this receptor: The long-lived group showed more naive CD4+ T cells, fewer expanded clones and increased TCR diversity than the aged group, suggesting age selection. Bulk unsorted PBMC profiling prevented conclusive comparison of naive and antigen-experienced compartments. There was a strong correlation between observed TCR beta diversity and the percentage of naive T cells measured by flow cytometry. As age increased, observed TCR beta diversity per million T cells dropped in a roughly linear way, and a significant reduction was already evident by age 40. Total diversity estimates from one million sequenced T cells were considered lower bounds and underestimates. The CMV infection status of donors was not known, potentially confounding age-related changes in expanded clonotypes.

The donors were roughly 40 Caucasian individuals from Russia, aged about 6 to 95 years, who were systemically healthy. Each donor gave 8 to 10 milliliters of peripheral blood, drawn into EDTA-treated Vacutainer tubes. Ficoll-Paque density-gradient centrifugation was used to isolate PBMCs, with at least 6.5 million per sample. Trizol reagent was used to extract total RNA from PBMCs, with at least 5 micrograms per sample. For every donor, an aliquot of PBMCs went through flow cytometry to measure the percentages of naive CD45RAhigh/CD27high T cells. Concerning this clonotype itself: Its antigen is not yet known. One base away there is no much larger clone; base qualities are not given.

Sequencing was performed on blood. Recombination linked TRBV20-1 to TRBJ1-1, with 10 middle bases fitting TRBD1. The source is a woman aged 70-85 years in good health. CDR3 reads: CSADPMTGGGMRTEAFF. The sequence in DNA is TGCAGTGCTGACCCGATGACAGGGGGCGGAATGAGGACTGAAGCTTTCTTT.